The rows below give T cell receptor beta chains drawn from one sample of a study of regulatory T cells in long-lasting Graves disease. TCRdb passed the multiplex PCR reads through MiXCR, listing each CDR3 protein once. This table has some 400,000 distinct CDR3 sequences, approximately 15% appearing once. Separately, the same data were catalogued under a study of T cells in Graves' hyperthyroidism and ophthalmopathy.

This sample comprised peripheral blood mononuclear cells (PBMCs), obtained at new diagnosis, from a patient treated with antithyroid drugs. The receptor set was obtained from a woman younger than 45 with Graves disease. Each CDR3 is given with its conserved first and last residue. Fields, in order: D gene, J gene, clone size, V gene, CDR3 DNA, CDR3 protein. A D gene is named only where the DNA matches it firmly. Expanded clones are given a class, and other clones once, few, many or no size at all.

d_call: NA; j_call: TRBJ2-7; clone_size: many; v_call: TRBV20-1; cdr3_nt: TGCAGTGCTAGTAGGGGCCGCTCCTACGAGCAGTACTTC; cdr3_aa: CSASRGRSYEQYF
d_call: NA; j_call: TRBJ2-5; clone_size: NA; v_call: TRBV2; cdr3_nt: TGTGCCAGCAGTGAGGTGGGAGAGACCCAGTACTTC; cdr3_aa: CASSEVGETQYF
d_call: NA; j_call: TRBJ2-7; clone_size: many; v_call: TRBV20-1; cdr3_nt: TGCAGTGCTAGAGATTCGAGCCTGAGCGTGAACTACGAGCAGTACTTC; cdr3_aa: CSARDSSLSVNYEQYF
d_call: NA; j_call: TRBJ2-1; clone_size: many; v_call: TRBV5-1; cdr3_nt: TGCGCCAGCAGCTTGGGTTCGGGAGCGACGAATGAGCAGTTCTTC; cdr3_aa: CASSLGSGATNEQFF
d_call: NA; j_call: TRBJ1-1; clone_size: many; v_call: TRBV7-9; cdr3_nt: TGTGCCAGCAGCTTACCAGGGAAAGCTGAAGCTTTCTTT; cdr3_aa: CASSLPGKAEAFF
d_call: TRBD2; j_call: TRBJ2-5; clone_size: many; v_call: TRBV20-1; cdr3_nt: TGCAGTGCTAGTGGACTAGAAGAGACCCAGTACTTC; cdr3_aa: CSASGLEETQYF
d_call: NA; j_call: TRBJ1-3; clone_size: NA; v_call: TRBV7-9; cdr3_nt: TGTGCCAGCAGCTTGGCGGGGGCCAGCTCTGGAAACACCATATATTTT; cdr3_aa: CASSLAGASSGNTIYF
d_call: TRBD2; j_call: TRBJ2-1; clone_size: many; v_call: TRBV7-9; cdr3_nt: TGTGCCAGCAGCTCAAGAGCGGGAGGCCGGTACAATGAGCAGTTCTTC; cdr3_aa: CASSSRAGGRYNEQFF
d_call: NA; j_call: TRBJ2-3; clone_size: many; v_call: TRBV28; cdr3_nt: TGTGCCAGCAGTTTACCGGGACCGAGCACAGATACGCAGTATTTT; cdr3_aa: CASSLPGPSTDTQYF
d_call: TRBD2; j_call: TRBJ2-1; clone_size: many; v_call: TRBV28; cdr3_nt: TGTGCCAGCGACGTCGGGGGGAGAAATGAGCAGTTCTTC; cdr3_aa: CASDVGGRNEQFF
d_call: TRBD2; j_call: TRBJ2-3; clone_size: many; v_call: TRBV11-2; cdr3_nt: TGTGCCAGCAGCCCGAGTACCCTAGCGGGACTGGCCAGAAATACGCAGTATTTT; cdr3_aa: CASSPSTLAGLARNTQYF
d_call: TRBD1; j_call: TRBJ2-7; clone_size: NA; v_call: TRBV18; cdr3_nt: TGTGCCAACTCACCGGACAGGGGGACTTACGAGCAGTACTTC; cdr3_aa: CANSPDRGTYEQYF
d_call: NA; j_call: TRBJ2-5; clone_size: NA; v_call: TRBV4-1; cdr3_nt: TGCGCCAGCAGCCAAGCTAGGGCAGAGTCAGTTGGGGAGACCCAGTACTTC; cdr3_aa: CASSQARAESVGETQYF
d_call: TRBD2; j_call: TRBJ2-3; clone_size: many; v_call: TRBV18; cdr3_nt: TGTGCCAGCTCACCAGGACTAGCGGGAGGGATGAAAGATACGCAGTATTTT; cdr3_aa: CASSPGLAGGMKDTQYF
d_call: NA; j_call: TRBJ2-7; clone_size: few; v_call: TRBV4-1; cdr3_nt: TGCGCCAGCAGCCACGAGCGCCATGTAGGCGAGCAGTACTTC; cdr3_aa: CASSHERHVGEQYF
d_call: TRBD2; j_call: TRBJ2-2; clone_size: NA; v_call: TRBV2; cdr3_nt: TGTGCCAGCAGCCCGACCGGGACTAGCGGCACCGGGGAGCTGTTTTTT; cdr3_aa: CASSPTGTSGTGELFF
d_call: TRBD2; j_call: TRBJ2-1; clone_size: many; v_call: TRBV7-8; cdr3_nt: TGTGCCAGCAGCTTAACGAGACTAGCGGGCAATGAGCAGTTCTTC; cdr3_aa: CASSLTRLAGNEQFF